The 15 T cell receptor beta chains below all came from one sample that was sequenced in a study of blood T cells in healthy people across ages. The use of a sample-barcoded 5' primer and a J-beta primer mix characterized a second PCR of about 6 to 11 cycles. Via MiXCR, TCRdb re-called the 5' RACE reads, giving one row per CDR3 protein. The sample lists more than 1,000,000 distinct CDR3 sequences, about 23% seen once, with less than 0.85% in the top ten. The sample was also reused in another study, on T cells of mothers and their children.

The sample comprised blood. The origin of the receptors is a girl aged 2 to 9 in good health.

The genes are TRBV4-1 and TRBJ1-4; 7 bases match TRBD1. The CDR3 covers 16 residues. J lost 6 bases, V lost 2 bases, and 9 bases had no gene match. Germline-derived CDR1 and CDR2 are MGHRA and YSYEKL. Here the CDR3 reads CASSQSSGTDYEKLFF. CDR3 in DNA: TGCGCCAGCAGCCAAAGCTCCGGGACAGATTATGAAAAACTGTTTTTT.

The rearrangement uses TRBV28 and TRBJ2-3; possibly TRBD2 for D (5 bases). Per germline, CDR1 MDHEN and CDR2 SYDVKM. Trimming cost V 5 bases and J 4 bases, with 16 bases left between them. The CDR3 contains 15 residues. As DNA, the CDR3 is TGTGCCAGCAGTGCACGCCTAGGAGGCGCAGATACGCAGTATTTT. This gives the protein CASSARLGGADTQYF.

The rearrangement joins TRBV20-1 to TRBJ2-3; the D is unclear. The CDR3 loop spans 13 amino acids. The germline V gene encodes CDR1 DFQATT and CDR2 SNEGSKA (reference sequence). V lost 5 bases and J lost 1, with 10 bases in between. The CDR3 loop reads CSASEMGTDTQYF. The CDR3, as DNA: TGCAGTGCTTCAGAGATGGGCACAGATACGCAGTATTTT.

V gene TRBV4-2 combines with J gene TRBJ2-1; D is tentatively TRBD1 or TRBD2 (6 bases each). There are 19 residues in the CDR3. V lost 0 bases and J lost 9, with 27 bases in between. Germline CDR1 LGHNA, CDR2 YNFKEQ. The CDR3 DNA sequence: TGTGCCAGCAGCCAAGAAGGGGGAGTGGGGGGAGGTAGCTTTGCTGAGCAGTTCTTC. Its protein product is CASSQEGGVGGGSFAEQFF.

This clonotype was counted between two and nine times. This chain connects TRBV11-1 to TRBJ1-2, with a tentative D call TRBD1 (6 bases). CDR1 is SGHAT and CDR2 is FQDESV in the germline V gene (reference sequence). The CDR3 is made up of 12 amino acids. The V and J ends lost 2 bases and 13 bases respectively, with 14 bases between them. The DNA of the CDR3 is TGTGCCAGCAGCTTACGACAGGTCTTACCCACCTTC. Translating gives CASSLRQVLPTF.

Only one count was recorded for this clonotype. The CDR3 DNA is TGTGCCAGCAGTTACGCGGACAGCTCCTACGAGCAGTACTTC. It encodes CASSYADSSYEQYF. The rearrangement uses TRBV6-5 and TRBJ2-5, with TRBD1 as a possible D gene (6 bases). The J call may not be correct, given that the DNA end is closer to TRBJ2-7. There are 14 residues in the CDR3. CDR1 and CDR2 (germline): MNHEY, SVGAGI.

This clonotype was found a few times. The J gene is TRBJ2-5, the V gene TRBV10-3, with a tentative D call TRBD1 (6 bases). The J call may be incorrect, as the DNA end agrees better with TRBJ2-1. Germline V gene lookup returns CDR1 ENHRY and CDR2 SYGVKD. This CDR3 is built from 16 residues. The CDR3 coding sequence is TGTGCCATCAGTGCGACAGACAGGTCAGGATTAAATGAGCAGTTCTTC. Protein sequence: CAISATDRSGLNEQFF.

J is TRBJ2-6 and V is TRBV28, with a possible D match to TRBD2 (5 bases). The CDR3 runs to 16 residues. The germline V gene encodes CDR1 MDHEN and CDR2 SYDVKM. V was pared by 9 bases and J by 1 base, with 16 bases between. Here the CDR3 reads CASRSGRTSGANVLTF. Here the CDR3 DNA reads TGTGCCAGTAGGTCCGGAAGGACTTCTGGGGCCAACGTCCTGACTTTC.

The chain joins TRBV7-9 to TRBJ2-7; maybe TRBD2 (6 bases). The V and J ends lost 0 bases and 6 bases respectively, with 15 bases between them. Germline loops: CDR1 SEHNR, CDR2 FQNEAQ (reference sequence). The CDR3 totals 15 residues. CDR3 region: CASSLAGGYGAEQYF. In DNA, the CDR3 is TGTGCCAGCAGCTTAGCGGGGGGTTACGGGGCCGAGCAGTACTTC.

The chain is built from TRBV6-1 and TRBJ1-5, with D hard to call. The CDR3 totals 15 residues. Germline loops: CDR1 MNHNS, CDR2 SASEGT. V was clipped by 7 bases and J by 5 bases, with 18 bases between them. CDR3 amino acids: CASILEGQADQPQHF. The CDR3 DNA follows: TGTGCCAGCATCCTGGAAGGCCAAGCCGATCAGCCCCAGCATTTT.

The chain employs TRBV3-1 and TRBJ2-1; 9 positions agree with TRBD2. This CDR3 has 15 amino acids. The V gene's germline CDR1 is LGHDT and CDR2 YNNKEL (reference sequence). The J segment lost 9 bases and the V segment lost 3 bases, leaving 9 bases of the junction unmatched. The CDR3 DNA reads TGTGCCAGCAGCCATACTGGCGGGGGGGTTGTTGAGCAGTTCTTC. Translated, it gives CASSHTGGGVVEQFF.

The chain uses TRBV14 and TRBJ2-5; tentatively, D is TRBD1 or TRBD2 (7 bases each). The CDR3 is 14 residues long. V shed 1 base and J shed 7 bases, with 13 bases lying between them. Germline V gene sequence: CDR1 SGHDN, CDR2 FVKESK. CDR3 in amino acids: CASSQAGGGRTQYF. The CDR3 DNA reads TGTGCCAGCAGCCAAGCAGGGGGGGGAAGGACCCAGTACTTC.

This sequence joins TRBV5-1 and TRBJ1-6; unclear D gene. The length of the CDR3 is 14 residues. Per germline, CDR1 SGHRS and CDR2 YFSETQ. V lost 5 bases and J lost 5, with 11 bases in between. The CDR3 bases are TGCGCCAGCAGTCCCATTCTGGATAATTCACCCCTCCACTTT. It encodes CASSPILDNSPLHF.

This clonotype was detected only a few times. The chain uses TRBV12-3 or TRBV12-4 and TRBJ1-6; no clear D. The CDR3 loop spans 14 amino acids. V lost 6 bases and J lost 8, with 14 bases in between. The CDR3 protein is CASRLGSSDSPLHF. CDR3 sequence (DNA): TGTGCCAGCAGGTTGGGGAGTTCGGATTCACCCCTCCACTTT.

The chain is built from TRBV28 and TRBJ1-4; possibly TRBD1 for D (5 bases). Trimming stripped 5 bases from V and 4 bases from J, with 14 bases between. CDR3 size: 15 residues. In germline, CDR1 is MDHEN, CDR2 SYDVKM. The CDR3 nucleotides read TGTGCCAGCAGTCCAGGGCCCCAACTTAATGAAAAACTGTTTTTT. Protein sequence: CASSPGPQLNEKLFF.